This TCR beta chain was identified in a study of T cells in Graves' hyperthyroidism and ophthalmopathy. Whole-study results and caveats: Model output signaled ophthalmopathy a median 6.5 months ahead of onset.

As concerns this clonotype: What it recognizes is unknown. This clone may be a read error of a much larger clone one base away.

Amplification yielded TCR beta CDR3 regions, with RNA transcripts as the source. An initial round of RT-PCR targeting the TCR CDR3 relied on the HTBI primer set. A single record per CDR3 protein comes from TCRdb applying MiXCR to the multiplex PCR reads. The repertoire has hundreds of thousands of distinct CDR3 sequences, just under 45% of them found once; the top ten carry 7% to 7.5%. The sequence was collected from an adult man with Graves' disease, either hyperthyroidism or ophthalmopathy (not recorded which). Sequenced material: peripheral blood or thyroid tissue (not recorded which).

CDR3 sequence (DNA): TGTGCCACCAGTGAGACGCAGGGGTCCACCGGGGAGCTGTTTTTT. This codes for CATSETQGSTGELFF. The rearrangement links TRBV24-1 to TRBJ2-2; D perhaps matches TRBD1 (6 bases). The germline V gene encodes CDR1 KGHDR and CDR2 SFDVKD. The CDR3 extends over 15 amino acids. V lost 4 bases to trimming and J lost 4 bases, with 12 bases between them.